These 4 T cell receptor beta chains were all obtained from the same sample, sequenced in a study of blood T cell repertoires in COVID-19. Produced via immunoSEQ multiplex PCR; TCRdb's table is partial and in-frame only. Of roughly 70,000 clones in the sample, more than 70% were seen once. The specimen sequenced was peripheral blood. These receptors all stem from a man in his 70s with active or convalescent COVID-19.

The CDR3 region has the DNA TGCGCCAGCAGCCAGGACAGGGGGAGCTCCTACGAGCAGTACTTC. Residues: CASSQDRGSSYEQYF. The chain recombines TRBV4-1 with TRBJ2-7, with TRBD1 identical over 10 bases. The ends lost 3 bases at V and 0 bases at J; junction bases unmatched: 2. Germline V gives CDR1 MGHRA, CDR2 YSYEKL. The length of the CDR3 is 15 residues.

This rearrangement joins TRBV19 to TRBJ2-4, with 7 bases lining up with TRBD1. The CDR3 extends over 18 amino acids. Germline assignment: CDR1 LNHDA and CDR2 SQIVND (reference sequence). The J segment lost 0 bases and the V segment lost 1 base, leaving 9 bases of the junction unmatched. CDR3 sequence: CASSIGPSGGIAKNIQYF. The CDR3 DNA sequence: TGTGCCAGTAGTATAGGCCCCTCAGGGGGAATAGCCAAAAACATTCAGTACTTC.

This sequence joins TRBV5-1 and TRBJ2-2, with D uncertain. The V and J ends lost 0 bases and 4 bases respectively, with 4 bases between them. The CDR3 is made up of 13 amino acids. CDR1 is SGHRS and CDR2 is YFSETQ in the germline V gene. The CDR3 DNA reads TGCGCCAGCAGCTTGGACATCACCGGGGAGCTGTTTTTT. It yields the protein CASSLDITGELFF.

V usage is TRBV19 and J usage is TRBJ2-1, with a tentative D call TRBD1 (5 bases). Germline assignment: CDR1 LNHDA and CDR2 SQIVND (reference sequence). The CDR3 has 13 amino acids. The V gene lost 6 bases and the J gene lost 4 bases, with 10 bases spanning the gap. CDR3: CASRHTGYNEQFF. CDR3 nucleotide sequence: TGTGCCAGTAGGCACACAGGATACAATGAGCAGTTCTTC.